These T cell receptor beta chains were read from a single sample in a study of blood T cell repertoires in COVID-19. Sequenced by immunoSEQ multiplex PCR; TCRdb stores in-frame clones only, minus some. Of 270,000 or so clones in the sample, around 82% were seen once. Sample: peripheral blood. Receptor source: a woman aged 18-30 years with acute or convalescent COVID-19. CDR3s include the opening cysteine and the closing phenylalanine or tryptophan. Fields, in order: D gene, clone size, V gene, J gene, CDR3 DNA, CDR3 protein. A D gene is named only where the DNA matches it firmly. Part of the rows lack a size; the others show once, few, many or a class for expanded clones.

>.|.|TRBV7-2|TRBJ2-7
TGTGCCAGCAGCTTACGACTAGACGCCTACGAGCAGTACTTC
CASSLRLDAYEQYF
>.|.|TRBV9|TRBJ1-1
TGTGCCAGCAGCGTAGGGGGAGGGGCTGAAGCTTTCTTT
CASSVGGGAEAFF
>.|.|TRBV25-1|TRBJ2-5
TGTGCCAGCAGTGAATTCGGTCCGTACCAGTACTTC
CASSEFGPYQYF
>TRBD1|.|TRBV6-2/TRBV6-3|TRBJ1-5
TGTGCCAGCGGCCGGGACAGGGGCTCTTTCCAGCCCCAGCATTTT
CASGRDRGSFQPQHF
>.|.|TRBV15|TRBJ2-1
TGTGCCACCATGATGGGCCCTCACAATGAGCAGTTCTTC
CATMMGPHNEQFF
>.|.|TRBV19|TRBJ2-2
TGTGCCAGTACCAATAGAATCGGGGAGCTGTTTTTT
CASTNRIGELFF
>.|.|TRBV4-3|TRBJ1-2
TGCGCCAGCAGCCAAGATTCGGCAGGATCAAGGTATGGCTACACCTTC
CASSQDSAGSRYGYTF
>TRBD1|.|TRBV18|TRBJ2-7
TGTGCCAGCTCACCATGGCCCGACAGGGGAATCTCCTACGAGCAGTACTTC
CASSPWPDRGISYEQYF
>.|.|TRBV7-2|TRBJ2-3
TGTGCCAGCAGCTTAAGCCGACAGTTCACAGATACGCAGTATTTT
CASSLSRQFTDTQYF
>TRBD1|.|TRBV7-2|TRBJ1-1
TGTGCCAGCCAGGGGACAGGGTTGCGGAACACTGAAGCTTTCTTT
CASQGTGLRNTEAFF
>TRBD1|.|TRBV28|TRBJ1-1
TGTGCCAGCGGACAGGAACCTGAAGCTTTCTTT
CASGQEPEAFF
>.|.|TRBV5-1|TRBJ2-1
TGCGCCAGCAGCTTGGGCTCTAAAATTCAGTTCTTC
CASSLGSKIQFF
>.|.|TRBV5-3|TRBJ2-7
TGTGCCAGAAGCTCCTCTAGAACCGAGGGCCCCTACGAGCAGTACTTC
CARSSSRTEGPYEQYF
>.|.|TRBV29-1|TRBJ2-1
TGCAGCGTTGAAGGAGGGGGCCTAACTAGATTGGAGGGTGAGCAGTTCTTC
CSVEGGGLTRLEGEQFF
>TRBD1|.|TRBV2|TRBJ2-7
TGTGCCAGCTTCGGGACAGGGCCCCAGTACGAGCAGTACTTC
CASFGTGPQYEQYF
>TRBD1|.|TRBV29-1|TRBJ1-5
TGCAGCGTTAGGACAGGGAATCAGCCCCAGCATTTT
CSVRTGNQPQHF
>.|.|TRBV28|TRBJ2-2
TGTGCCAGCAGTTTCGGGGGGCCGGTCTTGCTGAACACCGGGGAGCTGTTTTTT
CASSFGGPVLLNTGELFF
>TRBD1|.|TRBV19|TRBJ2-1
TGTGCCAGTAGTCCAGGGCAAGGGACAGGGGGCTCCTACAATGAGCAGTTCTTC
CASSPGQGTGGSYNEQFF
>TRBD2|.|TRBV5-1|TRBJ2-1
TGCGCCAGCAGCCCGCCGGGACTAGCGGGAGGAATCAGCGGGCAGTTCTTC
CASSPPGLAGGISGQFF
>TRBD1|.|TRBV28|TRBJ2-7
TGTGCCAGCAACCAACAGGGGGCTCTTTACGAGCAGTACTTC
CASNQQGALYEQYF
>TRBD1|.|TRBV13|TRBJ2-3
TGTGCCAGCAGCCCAGACAGGGGCAGTTCCGATACGCAGTATTTT
CASSPDRGSSDTQYF
>TRBD1|.|TRBV24-1|TRBJ2-2
TGTGCCACCCAGGGGGTCGGCACCGGGGAGCTGTTTTTT
CATQGVGTGELFF
>TRBD2|.|TRBV5-6|TRBJ2-7
TGTGCCAGCAGCTTGGTCGGGAGGGCCTCCTACGAGCAGTACTTC
CASSLVGRASYEQYF
>TRBD1|many|TRBV30|TRBJ1-1
TGTGCCTGGGAGGGACAGGCGAACACTGAAGCTTTCTTT
CAWEGQANTEAFF
>TRBD1|.|TRBV3-1/TRBV3-2|TRBJ1-4
TGTGCCAGCAGCCAAACGGGACAGGGTCGGGGTAATGAAAAACTGTTTTTT
CASSQTGQGRGNEKLFF
>TRBD1|.|TRBV19|TRBJ2-7
TGTGCCAGTAGTCCCCGGACAGGGGGCAAGTATTACGAGCAGTACTTC
CASSPRTGGKYYEQYF
>TRBD1|.|TRBV18|TRBJ2-7
TGTGCCAGCTCACCACGGACAGGACCAAGCTACGAGCAGTACTTC
CASSPRTGPSYEQYF
>.|.|TRBV30|TRBJ2-7
TGTGCCTGGAGCTTTCAGGACGAGCAGTACTTC
CAWSFQDEQYF
>.|.|TRBV5-6|TRBJ2-3
TGTGCCAGCAGCTTCGGCGGTTACACAGATACGCAGTATTTT
CASSFGGYTDTQYF
>.|.|TRBV18|TRBJ2-1
TGTGCCAGCTCACTCTCAGACAGGTCCAGGGGAGGGGTTCGATCCTACAATGAGCAGTTCTTC
CASSLSDRSRGGVRSYNEQFF
>.|.|TRBV12-5|TRBJ2-7
TGTGCTAGTGGTTTGGTACCGAACAGCTACGAGCAGTACTTC
CASGLVPNSYEQYF
>TRBD1|.|TRBV7-9|TRBJ1-2
TGTGCCAGCAGCACCCGGACAGGGGAGGTCGTCTATGGCTACACCTTC
CASSTRTGEVVYGYTF
>TRBD1|.|TRBV28|TRBJ2-7
TGTGCCAGCAGATCCTCCGGGACAGGTGATAACGAGCAGTACTTC
CASRSSGTGDNEQYF
>.|.|TRBV18|TRBJ2-5
TGTGCCAGCTCACCGGACAAGGGGATTTCGGAGACCCAGTACTTC
CASSPDKGISETQYF
>.|few|TRBV9|TRBJ1-4
TGTGCCAGCAGCCCCTCGCGAGGGGGTAATGAAAAACTGTTTTTT
CASSPSRGGNEKLFF